The source of this T cell receptor (beta chain) is a study of patients and donors after allogeneic stem cell transplantation. This CDR3 spans 19 amino acids. CDR1 is ENHRY and CDR2 is SYGVKD in the germline V gene. Trimming took 10 bases from V and 0 from J, leaving 29 bases between them. TCRdb used MiXCR to reprocess the RT-PCR reads, holding one entry per CDR3 protein. The sample carries 50,000 to 60,000 distinct CDR3 sequences, 13% recorded once. The sequenced sample consisted of blood, either unsorted or a sorted T cell fraction (not recorded which). This receptor was obtained from a human donor who was either an allogeneic HSCT recipient or a stem cell or donor lymphocyte infusion donor (not recorded which). It is not recorded whose cells these are; they may come from a transplant donor. V gene TRBV10-3 combines with J gene TRBJ2-3, with D possibly being TRBD1 or TRBD2 (7 bases each). CDR3 sequence: CATGGLSFVGRNSTDTQYF. DNA of the CDR3: TGTGCCACAGGGGGATTATCTTTCGTCGGGAGGAATAGCACAGATACGCAGTATTTT.